These 22 T cell receptor beta chains came from one sample sequenced in a study of blood T cell repertoires in COVID-19. Measured with immunoSEQ multiplex PCR; TCRdb has only the in-frame clones, and not every one. In the table there are around 30,000 clones, around 90% of which are singletons. The sequenced material came from peripheral blood. Receptors originate from a man aged 55 to 70 with active COVID-19.

The CDR3 bases are TGCGCCAGCAGCCGGGGAATGCGGGACAGGGGTCGGAGAAACACCATATATTTT. It is translated as CASSRGMRDRGRRNTIYF. The chain is built from TRBV4-1 and TRBJ1-3, with 10 bases identical to TRBD1. The V gene's germline CDR1 is MGHRA and CDR2 YSYEKL. V was pared by 4 bases and J by 5 bases, with 14 bases of the junction left unmatched. CDR3 size: 18 residues.

The chain combines TRBV10-3 with TRBJ1-3; TRBD1 is a possible D gene (5 bases). This CDR3 is 16 amino acids long. V gave up 4 bases and J gave up 0 bases, with 13 bases separating them. Germline assignment: CDR1 ENHRY and CDR2 SYGVKD. This CDR3 reads CAISASQAISGNTIYF. For the CDR3, the DNA is TGTGCCATCAGTGCCTCACAGGCAATCTCTGGAAACACCATATATTTT.

The V gene is TRBV4-2, the J gene TRBJ2-3; 7 bases are shared with TRBD2. CDR1 is LGHNA and CDR2 is YNFKEQ in the germline V gene. The CDR3 length is 16 residues. The ends lost 5 bases at V and 1 base at J; junction bases unmatched: 9. The CDR3 DNA sequence: TGTGCCAGCAGCTATCAAGCGGGGACTGGCACAGATACGCAGTATTTT. Translation: CASSYQAGTGTDTQYF.

The J gene is TRBJ2-5, the V gene TRBV6-1; TRBD2 is a possible D gene (7 bases). The CDR3 extends over 16 amino acids. V was clipped by 3 bases and J by 1 base, with 15 bases between them. Germline lookup yields CDR1 MNHNS and CDR2 SASEGT. As DNA, the CDR3 is TGTGCCAGCAGTGATGGCGGGGGCCCGATCCAAGAGACCCAGTACTTC. Its protein product is CASSDGGGPIQETQYF.

This chain connects TRBV21-1 to TRBJ2-7; the table names TRBD2, a call not compared with the DNA. TRBV21-1 is deemed a pseudogene. CDR3 size: 15 residues. CDR3 in amino acids: CASSKGVAGSYEQYF. The CDR3 DNA sequence: TGTGCCAGCAGCAAAGGTGTAGCGGGCTCCTACGAGCAGTACTTC.

This clone was observed a few times. The chain joins TRBV2 to TRBJ2-5; 8 bases are a match to TRBD2. Trimming removed 5 bases from V and 1 base from J; junction bases left unmatched: 3. CDR3 length: 14 amino acids. Germline V lookup: CDR1 SNHLY, CDR2 FYNNEI. Here the CDR3 DNA reads TGTGCCAGCAGTCGACGGGGGGGCCAAGAGACCCAGTACTTC. Residues: CASSRRGGQETQYF.

V gene TRBV7-3 combines with J gene TRBJ1-1; possible D gene TRBD1, 5 bases. CDR1 is SGHTA and CDR2 is FQGTGA in the germline V gene. The CDR3 sequence is 13 residues long. V was trimmed by 4 bases and J by 3 bases, leaving 9 bases between them. In nucleotides, the CDR3 is TGTGCCAGCAGCTCGACCAGGGACACTGAAGCTTTCTTT. This translates into CASSSTRDTEAFF.

V and J are TRBV27 and TRBJ1-2; D is unclear. Germline CDR1 and CDR2: MNHEY and SMNVEV (reference sequence). Trimming took 3 bases from V and 6 from J, leaving 11 bases between them. There are 13 residues in the CDR3. The chain's CDR3 is CASSLRGNHGYTF. The CDR3 DNA follows: TGTGCCAGCAGTTTGAGAGGGAATCATGGCTACACCTTC.

The rearrangement links TRBV28 to TRBJ1-1, with D perhaps TRBD1 (5 bases). Germline V gene sequence: CDR1 MDHEN, CDR2 SYDVKM. CDR3 length: 11 amino acids. Trimming removed 8 bases from V and 5 bases from J, with 9 bases in between. The CDR3 DNA is TGTGCCAGCCGGAAGGGGACTGAAGCTTTCTTT. This gives the protein CASRKGTEAFF.

This chain links TRBV6-5 with TRBJ2-5; TRBD1 is a possible D gene (6 bases). The CDR3 extends over 14 amino acids. Trimming stripped 2 bases from V and 5 bases from J, with 12 bases between. Germline assignment: CDR1 MNHEY and CDR2 SVGAGI. The CDR3 DNA sequence: TGTGCCAGCAGTTACACCCAGGGGCGGGAGACCCAGTACTTC. Translating gives CASSYTQGRETQYF.

This sequence joins TRBV7-9 and TRBJ2-4; 9 positions agree with TRBD1. Trimming took 4 bases from V and 6 from J; bases not matched to a gene: 10. The CDR3 covers 16 residues. Germline CDR1 is SEHNR and CDR2 is FQNEAQ (reference sequence). This CDR3 reads CASSSIGRTGVNIQYF. The CDR3 DNA sequence: TGTGCCAGCAGCTCGATAGGGCGGACAGGGGTAAACATTCAGTACTTC.

This clone was seen once. The chain employs TRBV9 and TRBJ2-7; maybe TRBD2 (6 bases). Germline CDR1 is SGDLS and CDR2 is YYNGEE. The CDR3 is 14 residues long. The V end lost 0 bases, the J end lost 3 bases, and 10 bases lay between the germline ends. CDR3 sequence (DNA): TGTGCCAGCAGCGTAGCCGGGGGTGGCTACGAGCAGTACTTC. Amino acid sequence: CASSVAGGGYEQYF. The whole variable domain, remainder taken from reference TRBV9 and TRBJ2-7, is DSGVTQTPKHLITATGQRVTLRCSPRSGDLSVYWYQQSLDQGLQFLIQYYNGEERAKGNILERFSAQQFPDLHSELNLSSLELGDSALYFCASSVAGGGYEQYFGPGTRLTVT.

The chain combines TRBV11-3 with TRBJ2-5; TRBD1 agrees at 7 bases. Trimming cost V 5 bases and J 4 bases; bases outside gene matches: 10. CDR3 length: 15 residues. Germline V gene data show CDR1 as SGHNT and CDR2 as YENEEA. The CDR3 sequence: CASSPSTGIGETQYF. CDR3 in DNA: TGTGCCAGCAGCCCGTCGACAGGGATTGGAGAGACCCAGTACTTC.

The rearrangement joins TRBV11-2 to TRBJ2-1; D is possibly TRBD2 (5 bases). The V gene's germline CDR1 is SGHAT and CDR2 FQNNGV. V lost 2 bases and J lost 1, with 9 bases in between. The CDR3 is 15 amino acids. The CDR3 sequence: CASSLSGVSYNEQFF. CDR3 DNA sequence: TGTGCCAGCAGCTTATCCGGGGTTTCCTACAATGAGCAGTTCTTC.

This clone occurred once. The chain couples TRBV7-2 to TRBJ1-1; the D is unclear. Per the germline V gene, CDR1 is SGHTA and CDR2 is FQGNSA. Trimming stripped 2 bases from V and 2 bases from J, with 6 bases between. This CDR3 region has 13 residues. CDR3 sequence reads: CASSLLRNTEAFF. The DNA for the CDR3 is TGTGCCAGCAGCTTACTTAGAAACACTGAAGCTTTCTTT.

This sequence joins TRBV28 and TRBJ1-1, with 9 bases lining up with TRBD1. CDR1 and CDR2 from the germline V gene are MDHEN and SYDVKM. The V gene end was trimmed by 5 bases and the J gene end by 3 bases; junction bases not matched to a gene: 7. This CDR3 spans 15 amino acids. The CDR3 reads CASSTRTGADTEAFF. CDR3 DNA sequence: TGTGCCAGCAGTACCCGGACAGGGGCCGACACTGAAGCTTTCTTT.

The rearrangement links TRBV7-2 to TRBJ2-5; no definite D call. Trimming pared 3 bases from V and 0 bases from J, leaving 2 bases between. The CDR3 runs 12 residues. The V gene's germline CDR1 is SGHTA and CDR2 FQGNSA. The CDR3 DNA reads TGTGCCAGCAGCTTCTACCAAGAGACCCAGTACTTC. Its protein product is CASSFYQETQYF. The full variable domain, rest sourced from reference TRBV7-2 and TRBJ2-5, is GAGVSQSPSNKVTEKGKDVELRCDPISGHTALYWYRQSLGQGLEFLIYFQGNSAPDKSGLPSDRFSAERTGGSVSTLTIQRTQQEDSAVYLCASSFYQETQYFGPGTRLLVL.

The V gene is TRBV12-3 or TRBV12-4, the J gene TRBJ1-2, with 9 bases fitting TRBD1. J gave up 8 bases and V 6 bases, and 7 bases lay outside the gene matches. This CDR3 is built from 13 residues. The DNA of the CDR3 is TGTGCCAGCAGCCCCCAGACAGGGGGGGGCTACACCTTC. Protein product: CASSPQTGGGYTF.

J is TRBJ2-3 and V is TRBV11-1; D not resolved. The germline V and J ends were trimmed by 1 base and 2 bases, with 13 bases remaining between them. The CDR3 covers 16 residues. Germline CDR1 reads SGHAT; CDR2 reads FQDESV (reference sequence). This CDR3 is CASSLVRVLPTDTQYF. In DNA form, the CDR3 reads TGTGCCAGCAGCTTAGTTCGCGTCCTCCCCACAGATACGCAGTATTTT. Supplemented by reference TRBV11-1 and TRBJ2-3, the full variable domain reads EAEVAQSPRYKITEKSQAVAFWCDPISGHATLYWYRQILGQGPELLVQFQDESVVDDSQLPKDRFSAERLKGVDSTLKIQPAELGDSAMYLCASSLVRVLPTDTQYFGPGTRLTVL.

The genes are TRBV7-9 and TRBJ2-1, with 8 bases that match TRBD2. The CDR3 has 14 residues. Germline values: CDR1 SEHNR, CDR2 FQNEAQ (reference sequence). Germline trimming cut 1 base from V and 4 bases from J; bases unmatched to any gene: 0. CDR3 coding DNA: TGTGCCAGCAGCTTAGAGCGGGGGTACAATGAGCAGTTCTTC. Its translation: CASSLERGYNEQFF.

The chain combines TRBV10-3 with TRBJ2-7; 7 bases are a match to TRBD1. V shed 5 bases, J shed 0 bases, and the junction held 10 bases outside the gene matches. Germline V gives CDR1 ENHRY, CDR2 SYGVKD. This CDR3 is built from 16 residues. The CDR3 DNA reads as TGTGCCATCAGTTTTCTGACCCGGGACAGCTCCTACGAGCAGTACTTC. Its protein is CAISFLTRDSSYEQYF.

The sample holds one count of this clone. V usage is TRBV27 and J usage is TRBJ2-1; weak D call: TRBD2 (7 bases). In germline, CDR1 is MNHEY, CDR2 SMNVEV (reference sequence). V was cut by 3 bases and J by 4 bases, with 13 bases left in between. There are 15 residues in the CDR3. The CDR3 sequence: CASSFGGASYNEQFF. In DNA form, the CDR3 reads TGTGCCAGCAGTTTTGGGGGGGCGTCGTACAATGAGCAGTTCTTC.